This TCR beta chain came from a study of T-cell memory formation after mild COVID-19. Whole-study context: Largely, the TCR clusters proved donor specific.

MiXCR, run by TCRdb on the 5' RACE reads, gives a single entry per CDR3 protein. The sample holds approximately 480,000 distinct CDR3 sequences; 15% to 20% are singletons and the top ten take around 12%. As regards this clonotype: A read error is possible here, since a much larger clone lies one base away.

The germline V gene has CDR1 SGHTA and CDR2 FQGNSA. V was clipped by 5 bases and J by 3 bases, with 8 bases between them. CDR3 length: 13 amino acids. This receptor was taken from an adult woman who had mild COVID-19 (a few samples of this study predate the infection). Cell type and time point are not known. The chain joins TRBV7-2 to TRBJ1-5; D is unresolved. Sequenced material: PBMCs or a T cell subset sorted from them (not recorded which). The CDR3 region is CASSLSDNQPQHF. In DNA form, the CDR3 reads TGTGCCAGCAGCCTAAGTGACAATCAGCCCCAGCATTTT.